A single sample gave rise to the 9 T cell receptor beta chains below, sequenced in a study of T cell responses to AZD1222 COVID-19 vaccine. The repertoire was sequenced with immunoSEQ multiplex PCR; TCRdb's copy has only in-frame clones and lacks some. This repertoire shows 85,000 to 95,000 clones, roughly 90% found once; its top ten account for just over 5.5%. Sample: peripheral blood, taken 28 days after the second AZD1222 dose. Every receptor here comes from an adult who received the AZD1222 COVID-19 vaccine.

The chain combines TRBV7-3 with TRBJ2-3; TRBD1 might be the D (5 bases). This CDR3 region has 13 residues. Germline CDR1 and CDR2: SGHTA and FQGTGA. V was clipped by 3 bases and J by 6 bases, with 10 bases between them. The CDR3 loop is CASSFQGSDTQYF. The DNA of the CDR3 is TGTGCCAGCAGCTTCCAGGGATCGGATACGCAGTATTTT.

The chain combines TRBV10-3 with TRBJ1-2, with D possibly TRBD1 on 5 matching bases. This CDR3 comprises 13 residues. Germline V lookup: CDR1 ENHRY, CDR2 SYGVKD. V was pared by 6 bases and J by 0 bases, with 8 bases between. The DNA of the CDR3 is TGTGCCATCAGCCTGGACACTAACTATGGCTACACCTTC. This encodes CAISLDTNYGYTF.

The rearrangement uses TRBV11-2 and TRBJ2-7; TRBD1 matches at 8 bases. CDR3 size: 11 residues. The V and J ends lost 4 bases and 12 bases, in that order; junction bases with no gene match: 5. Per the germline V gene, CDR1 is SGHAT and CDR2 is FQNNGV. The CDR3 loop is CASSSGQGRYF. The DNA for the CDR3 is TGTGCCAGCAGCTCAGGACAGGGAAGGTACTTC.

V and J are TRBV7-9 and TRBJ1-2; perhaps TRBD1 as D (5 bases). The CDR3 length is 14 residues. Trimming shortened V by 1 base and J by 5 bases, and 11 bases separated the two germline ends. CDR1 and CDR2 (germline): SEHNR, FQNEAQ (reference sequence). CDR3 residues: CASSLVQPGYGYTF. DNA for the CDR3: TGTGCCAGCAGCTTAGTCCAGCCAGGGTATGGCTACACCTTC.

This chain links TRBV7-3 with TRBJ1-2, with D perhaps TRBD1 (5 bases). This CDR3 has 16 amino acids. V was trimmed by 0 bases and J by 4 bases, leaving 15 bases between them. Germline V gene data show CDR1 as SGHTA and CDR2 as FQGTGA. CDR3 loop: CASSLTYDGAGYGYTF. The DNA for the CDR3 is TGTGCCAGCAGCTTAACGTACGATGGGGCCGGCTATGGCTACACCTTC.

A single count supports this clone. Here the CDR3 reads CASSWGPGQGLSAFF. The CDR3 DNA reads as TGTGCCAGCAGCTGGGGACCGGGACAGGGTTTGTCGGCTTTCTTT. The chain uses TRBV5-6 and TRBJ1-1; 9 nucleotides line up with TRBD1. J gave up 11 bases and V 3 bases, and 14 bases lay outside the gene matches. Germline CDR1 is SGHDT and CDR2 is YYEEEE. There are 15 residues in the CDR3.

CDR3 loop: CASSHDLAEAFF. The CDR3 bases are TGTGCCAGCAGCCATGATTTGGCTGAAGCTTTCTTT. The J gene is TRBJ1-1, the V gene TRBV3-1 (or the pseudogene TRBV3-2), with D hard to call. V lost 3 bases, J lost 6 bases, and 8 bases lay in between. This CDR3 has 12 residues. The germline V gene encodes CDR1 LGHDT and CDR2 YNNKEL (reference sequence).

CDR3 residues: CASSPGQNLGGKLFF. The DNA of the CDR3 is TGTGCCAGCAGCCCCGGACAGAACCTTGGCGGAAAACTGTTTTTT. The gene calls are TRBV5-4 and TRBJ1-4; TRBD1 is a possible D gene (6 bases). In germline, CDR1 is SGHNT, CDR2 YYREEE (reference sequence). This CDR3 comprises 15 residues. Trimming pared 4 bases from V and 10 bases from J, leaving 20 bases between. The full variable domain, rest sourced from reference TRBV5-4 and TRBJ1-4, is ETGVTQSPTHLIKTRGQQVTLRCSSQSGHNTVSWYQQALGQGPQFIFQYYREEENGRGNFPPRFSGLQFPNYSSELNVNALELDDSALYLCASSPGQNLGGKLFFGSGTQLSVL.

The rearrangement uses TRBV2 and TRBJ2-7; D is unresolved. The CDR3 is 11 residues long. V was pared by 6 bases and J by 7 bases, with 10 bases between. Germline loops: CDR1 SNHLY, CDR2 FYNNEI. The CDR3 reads CASSQQVEQYF. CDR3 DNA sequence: TGTGCCAGCAGCCAACAAGTGGAGCAGTACTTC.